This passage covers 29 T cell receptor beta chains from one sample sequenced in a study of technical replicates of blood from a handful of donors. Profiled with immunoSEQ multiplex PCR; TCRdb holds only in-frame clones, not every one. The sample has around 69,000 clones, 88% seen once. The sequenced sample consisted of PBMCs. These receptors were collected from a human donor in good health. Some clones in this sample may be carry-over from other donors' samples.

The J gene is TRBJ2-3, the V gene TRBV5-1, with 10 bases identical to TRBD2. Germline CDR1 SGHRS, CDR2 YFSETQ. Unmatched junction bases numbered 7, after V lost 0 bases and J lost 9 bases. This CDR3 contains 15 residues. The CDR3 spells CASSLGTSGTGTQYF. CDR3 nucleotide sequence: TGCGCCAGCAGCTTGGGGACTAGCGGCACGGGGACGCAGTATTTT. Using reference TRBV5-1 and TRBJ2-3 for the parts outside the CDR3, the full variable domain is KAGVTQTPRYLIKTRGQQVTLSCSPISGHRSVSWYQQTPGQGLQFLFEYFSETQRNKGNFPGRFSGRQFSNSRSEMNVSTLELGDSALYLCASSLGTSGTGTQYFGPGTRLTVL.

The gene calls are TRBV29-1 and TRBJ2-1, with D perhaps TRBD1 (5 bases). Per the germline V gene, CDR1 is SQVTM and CDR2 is ANQGSEA. V dropped 5 bases and J dropped 0 bases, with 11 bases sitting between them. The length of the CDR3 is 14 residues. The CDR3 DNA follows: TGCAGCGTTCAAAGACAGAGCTCCTACAATGAGCAGTTCTTC. Its translation: CSVQRQSSYNEQFF.

CDR3 sequence: CASSSRGRDRGPGNYGYTF. DNA for the CDR3: TGTGCCAGCAGCTCCCGGGGACGGGACAGGGGCCCCGGAAACTATGGCTACACCTTC. This rearrangement joins TRBV9 to TRBJ1-2; 10 nucleotides agree with TRBD1. The CDR3 spans 19 residues. The ends lost 4 bases at V and 2 bases at J; junction bases unmatched: 17. Germline values: CDR1 SGDLS, CDR2 YYNGEE.

V is TRBV7-9 and J is TRBJ2-7; 9 positions agree with TRBD1. The CDR3 has 14 residues. Germline CDR1 is SEHNR and CDR2 is FQNEAQ (reference sequence). V trimming: 1 base; J trimming: 6 bases; junction bases outside the gene matches: 4. CDR3 nucleotides: TGTGCCAGCAGCTTAGGGGACAGGGCCCGCGAGCAGTACTTC. Its protein is CASSLGDRAREQYF. The complete variable domain, with remaining parts taken from reference TRBV7-9 and TRBJ2-7, reads DTGVSQNPRHKITKRGQNVTFRCDPISEHNRLYWYRQTLGQGPEFLTYFQNEAQLEKSRLLSDRFSAERPKGSFSTLEIQRTEQGDSAMYLCASSLGDRAREQYFGPGTRLTVT.

As to this clone: This same CDR3 is encoded by further DNA sequences in the sample. The gene calls are TRBV19 and TRBJ2-1; 8 bases are shared with TRBD2. CDR1 LNHDA and CDR2 SQIVND come from the germline V gene (reference sequence). V shed 5 bases and J 7 bases; nucleotides not matched to a gene: 10. The CDR3 loop spans 15 amino acids. CDR3 amino acids: CASSAPGLVFNEQFF. CDR3 nucleotide sequence: TGTGCCAGTAGTGCCCCGGGACTAGTCTTTAATGAGCAGTTCTTC. Together with reference TRBV19 and TRBJ2-1, the CDR3 gives the full variable domain: DGGITQSPKYLFRKEGQNVTLSCEQNLNHDAMYWYRQDPGQGLRLIYYSQIVNDFQKGDIAEGYSVSREKKESFPLTVTSAQKNPTAFYLCASSAPGLVFNEQFFGPGTRLTVL.

In this sample, this clone turned up once. V and J are TRBV5-4 and TRBJ1-4; no clear D gene. The length of the CDR3 is 14 residues. From germline, CDR1 is SGHNT and CDR2 YYREEE (reference sequence). Trimming left V 0 bases short and J 10 bases short, with 13 bases between. The CDR3 coding sequence is TGTGCCAGCAGCTTGGCCGGGGAGGAGGGAAAACTGTTTTTT. Translated, it gives CASSLAGEEGKLFF.

The chain has TRBV7-3 and TRBJ2-3; TRBD1 aligns across 8 bases. This CDR3 is built from 15 residues. The germline CDR1 and CDR2 sequences are SGHTA and FQGTGA. The ends lost 2 bases at V and 3 bases at J; junction bases unmatched: 4. CDR3 amino acids: CASSLQGARTDTQYF. The DNA for the CDR3 is TGTGCCAGCAGCTTACAGGGGGCCAGGACAGATACGCAGTATTTT.

V and J are TRBV4-3 and TRBJ1-2; unclear D gene. The ends were cut back, 1 base at V and 4 bases at J, with 10 bases in the middle. The CDR3 is made up of 14 amino acids. Germline V gene lookup returns CDR1 LGHNA and CDR2 YSLEER. CDR3 amino acids: CASSQGQALYGYTF. As DNA, the CDR3 is TGCGCCAGCAGCCAAGGTCAGGCCCTCTATGGCTACACCTTC.

This clone was counted once. The chain recombines TRBV9 with TRBJ1-2; TRBD1 agrees at 8 bases. Germline CDR1 and CDR2: SGDLS and YYNGEE. CDR3 length: 15 residues. V dropped 2 bases and J dropped 3; count of bases not matched to a gene: 6. As DNA, the CDR3 is TGTGCCAGCAGCGTCCAGGGGGCCGAGCACTATGGCTACACCTTC. Translated, it gives CASSVQGAEHYGYTF.

The genes are TRBV4-2 and TRBJ1-2; D call uncertain. Trimming stripped 3 bases from V and 0 bases from J, with 8 bases between. The CDR3 contains 14 residues. Germline lookup yields CDR1 LGHNA and CDR2 YNFKEQ. The DNA of the CDR3 is TGTGCCAGCAGCCAGGCGCTAGCTAACTATGGCTACACCTTC. Its protein product is CASSQALANYGYTF.

This chain links TRBV10-3 with TRBJ2-1, with 9 bases lining up with TRBD1. CDR3 size: 12 residues. Germline CDR1 ENHRY, CDR2 SYGVKD. J was trimmed by 7 bases and V by 10 bases; bases with no gene match: 5. The CDR3 reads CANKDRGNEQFF. The CDR3 DNA sequence: TGTGCCAACAAGGACAGGGGAAATGAGCAGTTCTTC.

J is TRBJ2-3 and V is TRBV4-1; 8 bases agree with TRBD2. The trim removed 3 bases at V and 1 base at J, leaving 9 bases unmatched. The CDR3 loop spans 17 amino acids. Per germline, CDR1 MGHRA and CDR2 YSYEKL. CDR3: CASSQSLSGARTDTQYF. The CDR3 nucleotides are TGCGCCAGCAGCCAGTCGCTTAGCGGGGCCCGCACAGATACGCAGTATTTT.

The rearrangement links TRBV7-9 to TRBJ2-7, with 7 positions matching TRBD2. Germline assignment: CDR1 SEHNR and CDR2 FQNEAQ (reference sequence). This CDR3 comprises 16 residues. Trimming removed 1 base from V and 4 bases from J; junction bases left unmatched: 10. The CDR3 protein is CASSLGWGGSEYEQYF. The CDR3 nucleotides read TGTGCCAGCAGCTTAGGGTGGGGCGGGAGTGAGTACGAGCAGTACTTC.

V and J are TRBV5-4 and TRBJ2-1, with 7 bases matching TRBD2. Germline CDR1 SGHNT, CDR2 YYREEE (reference sequence). Trimming removed 4 bases from V and 7 bases from J; junction bases left unmatched: 8. The length of the CDR3 is 14 residues. CDR3 loop: CASSPAAGDNEQFF. The CDR3 bases are TGTGCCAGCAGCCCTGCTGCGGGGGATAATGAGCAGTTCTTC.

This chain links TRBV7-9 with TRBJ2-7, with TRBD2 as a possible D gene (7 bases). Looked up from germline, CDR1 is SEHNR and CDR2 is FQNEAQ (reference sequence). The CDR3 loop spans 14 amino acids. Trimming cost V 5 bases and J 7 bases, with 18 bases left between them. CDR3 loop: CASSNPAGAGEQYF. The CDR3 DNA is TGTGCCAGCAGCAACCCGGCGGGGGCCGGGGAGCAGTACTTC.

This clone was seen a single time. J is TRBJ2-1 and V is TRBV7-9, with TRBD2 identical over 14 bases. Germline V gives CDR1 SEHNR, CDR2 FQNEAQ (reference sequence). J lost 8 bases, V lost 0 bases, and 6 bases had no gene match. This CDR3 is 17 amino acids long. The CDR3 is CASSLAGTSGSWDEQFF. As DNA, the CDR3 is TGTGCCAGCAGCTTAGCCGGGACTAGCGGGAGTTGGGATGAGCAGTTCTTC.

The chain couples TRBV11-2 to TRBJ1-6; D gene ambiguous. Germline V gene sequence: CDR1 SGHAT, CDR2 FQNNGV. This CDR3 is 12 amino acids long. The V end lost 3 bases, the J end lost 6 bases, and 3 bases lay between the germline ends. CDR3: CASSFVNSPLHF. The CDR3 coding sequence is TGTGCCAGCAGCTTCGTTAATTCACCCCTCCACTTT.

The chain uses TRBV20-1 and TRBJ2-1; D unclear. V shed 5 bases and J shed 5 bases, with 7 bases lying between them. Germline V CDR1 and CDR2: DFQATT, SNEGSKA (reference sequence). The CDR3 has 11 amino acids. The CDR3 DNA follows: TGCAGTGCTTCACAAGACAATGAGCAGTTCTTC. Its translation is CSASQDNEQFF.

The rearrangement joins TRBV7-9 to TRBJ2-3; D is unresolved. The length of the CDR3 is 12 residues. V lost 5 bases to trimming and J lost 0 bases, with 3 bases between them. The germline V gene has CDR1 SEHNR and CDR2 FQNEAQ (reference sequence). CDR3 in amino acids: CASSQSTDTQYF. The CDR3 bases are TGTGCCAGCAGCCAAAGCACAGATACGCAGTATTTT. The full variable domain, in which reference TRBV7-9 and TRBJ2-3 provide the parts outside the CDR3, is DTGVSQNPRHKITKRGQNVTFRCDPISEHNRLYWYRQTLGQGPEFLTYFQNEAQLEKSRLLSDRFSAERPKGSFSTLEIQRTEQGDSAMYLCASSQSTDTQYFGPGTRLTVL.

The chain combines TRBV14 with TRBJ2-1; 8 bases are shared with TRBD1. Germline V lookup: CDR1 SGHDN, CDR2 FVKESK. Germline trimming cut 2 bases from V and 14 bases from J; bases unmatched to any gene: 8. The CDR3 spans 13 residues. Here the CDR3 reads CASSQSTGTGEFF. In DNA, the CDR3 is TGTGCCAGCAGCCAATCAACCGGGACAGGAGAGTTCTTC.

V usage is TRBV11-2 and J usage is TRBJ1-4; 9 bases are a match to TRBD1. The CDR3 extends over 14 amino acids. Germline CDR1 and CDR2: SGHAT and FQNNGV. J gave up 6 bases and V 5 bases, and 4 bases lay outside the gene matches. CDR3 sequence: CASSRGQGYEKLFF. The CDR3 DNA follows: TGTGCCAGCAGCCGGGGACAGGGTTATGAAAAACTGTTTTTT.

J is TRBJ1-2 and V is TRBV19; 7 nucleotides align to TRBD1. Germline lookup yields CDR1 LNHDA and CDR2 SQIVND (reference sequence). The V and J ends lost 5 bases and 5 bases, in that order; junction bases with no gene match: 5. The CDR3 has 13 residues. This chain's CDR3 is CASSFDRDYGYTF. In nucleotides, the CDR3 is TGTGCCAGTAGTTTCGACAGGGATTATGGCTACACCTTC.

J is TRBJ1-1 and V is TRBV6-6; D is perhaps TRBD1 (6 bases). The CDR3 is 14 residues long. Germline V gene lookup returns CDR1 MNHNY and CDR2 SVGAGI (reference sequence). Between the trimmed V and J ends, which lost 7 bases and 1 base, there was a span of 13 bases. CDR3 protein: CASTRTETNTEAFF. CDR3 nucleotide sequence: TGTGCCAGCACCCGGACAGAGACGAACACTGAAGCTTTCTTT.

This chain uses TRBV11-2 with TRBJ2-1, with 10 bases fitting TRBD2. There are 15 residues in the CDR3. Per the germline V gene, CDR1 is SGHAT and CDR2 is FQNNGV. Unmatched junction bases numbered 4, after V lost 5 bases and J lost 3 bases. This CDR3 reads CASSPERGGYNEQFF. CDR3 nucleotides: TGTGCCAGCAGCCCCGAGCGGGGGGGCTACAATGAGCAGTTCTTC.

This clone appeared a single time. The chain employs TRBV7-3 and TRBJ1-1; tentative D call: TRBD1 (5 bases). Germline V CDR1 and CDR2: SGHTA, FQGTGA. This CDR3 comprises 18 residues. V dropped 5 bases and J dropped 0 bases, with 22 bases sitting between them. In DNA form, the CDR3 reads TGTGCCAGCAGCCCAGGTTGGGCAGGGAGGGAGGTGAACACTGAAGCTTTCTTT. Its protein product is CASSPGWAGREVNTEAFF.

The V gene is TRBV4-2, the J gene TRBJ1-3; no clear D gene. Germline lookup yields CDR1 LGHNA and CDR2 YNFKEQ. The V and J ends lost 4 bases and 2 bases respectively, with 6 bases between them. This CDR3 spans 13 amino acids. The CDR3 is CASSPPAGNTIYF. Here the CDR3 DNA reads TGTGCCAGCAGCCCCCCAGCTGGAAACACCATATATTTT.

The V and J genes are TRBV28 and TRBJ1-5; tentative D call: TRBD1 (5 bases). With 7 bases removed from V and 0 bases from J, the gap between germline ends came to 22 bases. The germline V gene has CDR1 MDHEN and CDR2 SYDVKM. This CDR3 region has 18 residues. Here the CDR3 reads CASNRLGQGLYSNQPQHF. The CDR3 region has the DNA TGTGCCAGCAACCGTTTGGGGCAGGGACTATATAGCAATCAGCCCCAGCATTTT.

V gene TRBV5-5 combines with J gene TRBJ1-5; possible D gene TRBD1, 6 bases. Looked up from germline, CDR1 is SGHKS and CDR2 is YYEKEE (reference sequence). Trimming took 4 bases from V and 0 from J, leaving 14 bases between them. The CDR3 is 16 residues long. The DNA of the CDR3 is TGTGCCAGCAGCGATGGACAGAGTTATAGCAATCAGCCCCAGCATTTT. Its protein product is CASSDGQSYSNQPQHF.

V usage is TRBV7-7 and J usage is TRBJ2-2; TRBD2 agrees at 12 bases. The germline V gene encodes CDR1 SSHAT and CDR2 FNYEAQ (reference sequence). The CDR3 totals 16 residues. The ends lost 5 bases at V and 5 bases at J; junction bases unmatched: 6. The DNA of the CDR3 is TGTGCCAGCAGCGCGCAACTAGCGGGGGGAACCGGGGAGCTGTTTTTT. Its translation is CASSAQLAGGTGELFF.